This is a list of T cell receptor beta chains from one sample in a study of blood T cell repertoires in COVID-19. The method was immunoSEQ multiplex PCR; TCRdb's version includes in-frame clones alone and lacks a portion of them. The data show about 80,000 clones, with about 79% seen just once and around 15% held by the top ten. Material: peripheral blood. Source of these receptors: a human donor in a cohort sampled during active COVID-19. Both conserved end residues are part of each CDR3. A D gene is named only where the DNA matches it firmly. Clone size, where shown, is once, few, many, or a class for clones that have expanded.

TRBV6-2/TRBV6-3	TRBD1	TRBJ1-1	NA	CASSYSGGQGRLSFF	TGTGCCAGCAGTTACTCGGGCGGACAGGGGAGACTTTCTTTCTTT
TRBV9	NA	TRBJ1-1	NA	CASSAAGKNTEAFF	TGTGCCAGCAGCGCCGCAGGGAAGAACACTGAAGCTTTCTTT
TRBV2	NA	TRBJ1-2	once	CASNPSYGYTF	TGTGCCAGCAATCCCAGCTATGGCTACACCTTC
TRBV9	TRBD1	TRBJ1-2	NA	CASSEGDRFYGYTF	TGTGCCAGCAGCGAGGGGGACAGATTTTATGGCTACACCTTC
TRBV3-1/TRBV3-2	NA	TRBJ2-2	NA	CASSQGAMKRTGDPGELFF	TGTGCCAGCAGCCAAGGGGCTATGAAGAGGACGGGAGATCCCGGGGAGCTGTTTTTT
TRBV7-5	NA	TRBJ1-1	NA	CARSLARRTAEAFF	TGTGCCAGAAGCTTAGCTCGGAGGACGGCTGAAGCTTTCTTT
TRBV7-6	NA	TRBJ2-7	NA	CASSLGTAPYEQYF	TGTGCCAGCAGCTTAGGGACAGCGCCCTACGAGCAGTACTTC
TRBV4-1	NA	TRBJ1-3	NA	CASSQEAYGSSGNTIYF	TGCGCCAGCAGCCAAGAGGCATACGGGAGCTCTGGAAACACCATATATTTT
TRBV27	NA	TRBJ1-4	NA	CASKSSTNEKLFF	TGTGCCAGCAAATCATCAACTAATGAAAAACTGTTTTTT
TRBV19	NA	TRBJ2-1	NA	CASSIKIPGGNEQFF	TGTGCCAGTAGTATTAAAATCCCGGGCGGGAATGAGCAGTTCTTC
TRBV27	TRBD1	TRBJ2-7	medium-sized	CASSSTGGEQYF	TGTGCCAGCAGTTCCACAGGGGGCGAGCAGTACTTC
TRBV7-6	NA	TRBJ2-5	many	CASSPLEETQYF	TGTGCCAGCAGCCCCCTAGAAGAGACCCAGTACTTC
TRBV5-6	NA	TRBJ1-4	NA	CASSLRGNEKLFF	TGTGCCAGCAGCTTGCGGGGTAATGAAAAACTGTTTTTT
TRBV15	NA	TRBJ1-2	NA	CATSREQYLLSYTF	TGTGCCACCAGCAGAGAACAATATCTTTTGAGCTACACCTTC
TRBV9	TRBD1	TRBJ1-2	once	CASKDRTNYGYTF	TGTGCCAGCAAGGACAGGACTAACTATGGCTACACCTTC
TRBV24-1	NA	TRBJ2-2	NA	CATSDFGGASNTGELFF	TGTGCCACCAGTGATTTTGGAGGGGCTTCGAACACCGGGGAGCTGTTTTTT
TRBV7-9	NA	TRBJ2-7	NA	CASSLLWAGPYEQYF	TGTGCCAGCAGCTTATTATGGGCAGGTCCTTACGAGCAGTACTTC
TRBV10-2	NA	TRBJ2-3	NA	CASIEGVGSTDTQYF	TGCGCCAGCATAGAGGGAGTGGGTAGCACAGATACGCAGTATTTT
TRBV6-5	NA	TRBJ2-6	many	CASSYTRQSGANVLTF	TGTGCCAGCAGTTACACCCGACAGTCTGGGGCCAACGTCCTGACTTTC
TRBV28	NA	TRBJ2-6	few	CASSNPRIAGANVLTF	TGTGCCAGCTCAAACCCTCGCATAGCCGGGGCCAACGTCCTGACTTTC
TRBV3-1/TRBV3-2	NA	TRBJ2-2	NA	CASSQETDTNTGELFF	TGTGCCAGCAGCCAGGAGACAGATACGAACACCGGGGAGCTGTTTTTT
TRBV19	NA	TRBJ2-5	NA	CASAQGQDRETQYF	TGTGCCAGTGCTCAGGGGCAGGATAGGGAGACCCAGTACTTC
TRBV5-5	TRBD1	TRBJ1-5	NA	CASSLVATGGGYFHF	TGTGCCAGCAGCTTGGTTGCAACAGGGGGCGGTTATTTTCATTTT
TRBV27	TRBD2	TRBJ2-1	NA	CASKSGLAGIYNEQFF	TGTGCCAGCAAATCGGGACTAGCGGGAATCTACAATGAGCAGTTCTTC
TRBV18	NA	TRBJ2-2	NA	CASSLLPGRNEELFF	TGTGCCAGCTCACTTCTTCCGGGTCGCAATGAGGAGCTGTTTTTT
TRBV2	TRBD2	TRBJ2-7	NA	CASTPFVLAGREQYF	TGTGCCAGCACCCCTTTTGTCCTAGCGGGGAGGGAGCAGTACTTC
TRBV19	TRBD1	TRBJ1-5	once	CASSYRGHQPQHF	TGTGCCAGTAGTTACAGGGGGCACCAGCCCCAGCATTTT
TRBV6-1	TRBD1	TRBJ1-2	few	CASSGPGQGSNYGYTF	TGTGCCAGCAGTGGTCCGGGACAGGGGTCTAACTATGGCTACACCTTC
TRBV9	NA	TRBJ1-2	NA	CASGNPGFKAF	TGTGCCAGCGGAAATCCAGGGTTTAAGGCCTTC
TRBV7-9	NA	TRBJ1-5	NA	CASSQSGMPQPQHF	TGTGCCAGCAGCCAATCGGGGATGCCTCAGCCCCAGCATTTT
TRBV28	NA	TRBJ1-4	NA	CASSLLAEKLFF	TGTGCCAGCAGTTTATTAGCTGAAAAACTGTTTTTT
TRBV6-6	TRBD1	TRBJ1-3	NA	CASRGQGMVNTIYF	TGTGCCAGCCGGGGACAGGGGATGGTGAACACCATATATTTT
TRBV9	TRBD2	TRBJ2-2	NA	CASTPGLGSTGELFF	TGTGCCAGCACCCCGGGACTAGGCAGCACCGGGGAGCTGTTTTTT
TRBV5-8	TRBD1	TRBJ2-1	NA	CASSSGTVRAEQFF	TGTGCCAGCAGCTCCGGGACAGTGAGGGCTGAGCAGTTCTTC
TRBV10-3	TRBD2	TRBJ2-3	NA	CAIGSGALTDTQYF	TGTGCCATCGGGAGCGGGGCTCTCACAGATACGCAGTATTTT
TRBV25-1	NA	TRBJ1-4	many	CASEGRRGELFF	TGTGCCAGCGAGGGCAGGCGGGGGGAACTGTTTTTT
TRBV11-3	NA	TRBJ2-2	NA	CASTRGTGELFF	TGTGCCAGCACCCGAGGCACCGGGGAGCTGTTTTTT
TRBV7-9	NA	TRBJ2-7	many	CASSLGANNEQYF	TGTGCCAGCAGCTTAGGAGCGAACAACGAGCAGTACTTC
TRBV10-2	NA	TRBJ2-3	NA	CASSESQGSRTDTQYF	TGCGCCAGCAGTGAGTCGCAGGGTAGCCGCACAGATACGCAGTATTTT
TRBV5-1	TRBD2	TRBJ2-1	NA	CASSPAGGQYNEQFF	TGCGCCAGCAGCCCAGCGGGGGGGCAGTACAATGAGCAGTTCTTC
TRBV6-5	TRBD1	TRBJ1-3	NA	CASSTGQGAGNTIYF	TGTGCCAGCAGTACGGGACAGGGGGCTGGAAACACCATATATTTT
TRBV28	NA	TRBJ1-1	many	CASSPAGRIEAFF	TGTGCCAGCAGCCCAGCGGGCCGGATTGAAGCTTTCTTT
TRBV9	TRBD2	TRBJ2-2	few	CASTQRGGTGELFF	TGTGCCAGCACCCAGCGGGGGGGCACCGGGGAGCTGTTTTTT
TRBV10-3	TRBD2	TRBJ2-1	NA	CAIAPALAGNPYNEQFF	TGTGCCATCGCTCCTGCATTAGCGGGAAATCCCTACAATGAGCAGTTCTTC